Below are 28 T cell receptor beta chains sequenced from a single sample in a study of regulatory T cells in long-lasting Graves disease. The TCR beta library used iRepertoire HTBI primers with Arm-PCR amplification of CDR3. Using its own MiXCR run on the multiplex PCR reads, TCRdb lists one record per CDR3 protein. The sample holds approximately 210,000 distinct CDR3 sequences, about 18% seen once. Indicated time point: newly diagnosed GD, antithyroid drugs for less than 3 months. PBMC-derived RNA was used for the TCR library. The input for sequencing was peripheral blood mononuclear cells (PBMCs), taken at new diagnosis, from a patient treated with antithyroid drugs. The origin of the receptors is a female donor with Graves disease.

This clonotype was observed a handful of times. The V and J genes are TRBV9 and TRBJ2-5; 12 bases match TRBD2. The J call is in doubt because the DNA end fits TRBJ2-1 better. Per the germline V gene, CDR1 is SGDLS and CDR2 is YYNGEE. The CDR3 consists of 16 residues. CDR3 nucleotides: TGTGCCAGCAGCATCAGGACTAGCGGGGTGTTTGGTGAGCAGTTCTTC. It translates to CASSIRTSGVFGEQFF.

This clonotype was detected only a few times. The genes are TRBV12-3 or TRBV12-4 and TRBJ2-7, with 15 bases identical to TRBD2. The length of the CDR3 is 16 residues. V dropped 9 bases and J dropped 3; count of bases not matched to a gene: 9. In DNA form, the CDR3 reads TGTGCCAGTGGGACTAGCGGGAGGAGATGGCGCTACGAGCAGTACTTC. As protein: CASGTSGRRWRYEQYF.

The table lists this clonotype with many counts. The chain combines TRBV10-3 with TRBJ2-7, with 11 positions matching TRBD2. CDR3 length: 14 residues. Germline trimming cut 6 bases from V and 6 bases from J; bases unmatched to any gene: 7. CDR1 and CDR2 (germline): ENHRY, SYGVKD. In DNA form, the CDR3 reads TGTGCCATCAGGGGTAGCGGGAGGGCCCGCGAGCAGTACTTC. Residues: CAIRGSGRAREQYF.

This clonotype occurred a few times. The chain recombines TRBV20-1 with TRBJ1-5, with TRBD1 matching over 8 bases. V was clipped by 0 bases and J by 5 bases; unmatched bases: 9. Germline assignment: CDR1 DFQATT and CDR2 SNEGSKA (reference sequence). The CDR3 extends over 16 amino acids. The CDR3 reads CSARESLDRDDQPQHF. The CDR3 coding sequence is TGCAGTGCTAGAGAATCCCTGGACAGGGATGATCAGCCCCAGCATTTT.

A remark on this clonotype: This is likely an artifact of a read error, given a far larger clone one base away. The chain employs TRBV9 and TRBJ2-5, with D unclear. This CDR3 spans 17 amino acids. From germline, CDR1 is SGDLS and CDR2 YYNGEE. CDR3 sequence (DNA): TGTCCCAGCAGCTTAGGCTTTGCACGAAACGAGGAAGAGACCCAGTACTTC. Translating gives CPSSLGFARNEEETQYF.

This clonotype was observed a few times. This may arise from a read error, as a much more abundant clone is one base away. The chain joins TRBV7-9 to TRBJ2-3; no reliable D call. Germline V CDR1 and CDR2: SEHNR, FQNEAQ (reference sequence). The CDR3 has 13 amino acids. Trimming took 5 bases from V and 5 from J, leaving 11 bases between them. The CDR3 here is CASSTTNVDTQYF. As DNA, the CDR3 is TGTGCCAGCAGCACCACGAATGTAGATACGCAGTATTTT.

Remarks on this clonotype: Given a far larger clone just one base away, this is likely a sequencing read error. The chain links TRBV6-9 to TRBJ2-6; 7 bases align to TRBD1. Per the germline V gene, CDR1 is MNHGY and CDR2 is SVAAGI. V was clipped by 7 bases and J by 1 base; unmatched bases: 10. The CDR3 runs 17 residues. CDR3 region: CASNYPGQLSGANVLTF. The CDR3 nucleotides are TGTGCCAGCAATTACCCGGGACAGCTGTCTGGGGCCAACGTCCTGACTTTC.

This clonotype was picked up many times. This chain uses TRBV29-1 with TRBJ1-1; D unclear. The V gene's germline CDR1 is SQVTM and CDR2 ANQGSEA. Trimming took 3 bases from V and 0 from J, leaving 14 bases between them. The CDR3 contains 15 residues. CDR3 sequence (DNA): TGCAGCGTTGAGACTTTTGGAATCATGAACACTGAAGCTTTCTTT. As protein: CSVETFGIMNTEAFF. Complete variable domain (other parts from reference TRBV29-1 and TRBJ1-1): SAVISQKPSRDICQRGTSLTIQCQVDSQVTMMFWYRQQPGQSLTLIATANQGSEATYESGFVIDKFPISRPNLTFSTLTVSNMSPEDSSIYLCSVETFGIMNTEAFFGQGTRLTVV.

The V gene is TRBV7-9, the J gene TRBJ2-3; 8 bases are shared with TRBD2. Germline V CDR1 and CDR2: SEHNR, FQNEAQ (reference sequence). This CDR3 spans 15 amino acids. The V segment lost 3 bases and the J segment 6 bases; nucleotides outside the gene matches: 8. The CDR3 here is CASSFTGGPGDTQYF. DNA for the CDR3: TGTGCCAGCAGCTTTACGGGAGGGCCGGGGGATACGCAGTATTTT.

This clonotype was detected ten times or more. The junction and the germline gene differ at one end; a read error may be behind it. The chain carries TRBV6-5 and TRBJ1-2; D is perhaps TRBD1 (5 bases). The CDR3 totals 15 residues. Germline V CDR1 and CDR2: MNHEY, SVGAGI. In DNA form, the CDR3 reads TGTGCCAGCAGCTACTCAGGGTCATCTAACTATGGCTACACCTTC. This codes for CASSYSGSSNYGYTF.

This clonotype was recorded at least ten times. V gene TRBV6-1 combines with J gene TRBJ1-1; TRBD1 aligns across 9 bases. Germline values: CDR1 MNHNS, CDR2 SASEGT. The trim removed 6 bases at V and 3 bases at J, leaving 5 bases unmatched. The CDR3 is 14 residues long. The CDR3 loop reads CASRDRQGDTEAFF. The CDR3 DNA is TGTGCCAGCAGAGACCGACAGGGGGACACTGAAGCTTTCTTT.

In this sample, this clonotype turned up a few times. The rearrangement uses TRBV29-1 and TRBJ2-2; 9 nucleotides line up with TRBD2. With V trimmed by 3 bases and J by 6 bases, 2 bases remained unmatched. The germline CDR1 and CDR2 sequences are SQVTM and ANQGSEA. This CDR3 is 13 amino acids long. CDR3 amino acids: CSVDSGRAGELFF. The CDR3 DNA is TGCAGCGTTGATAGCGGGAGAGCCGGGGAGCTGTTTTTT.

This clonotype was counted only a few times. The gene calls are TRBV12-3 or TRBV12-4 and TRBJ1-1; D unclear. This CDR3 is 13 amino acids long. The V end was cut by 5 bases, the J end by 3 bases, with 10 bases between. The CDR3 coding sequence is TGTGCCAGCAGTCCCCTTGAGGACACTGAAGCTTTCTTT. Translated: CASSPLEDTEAFF.

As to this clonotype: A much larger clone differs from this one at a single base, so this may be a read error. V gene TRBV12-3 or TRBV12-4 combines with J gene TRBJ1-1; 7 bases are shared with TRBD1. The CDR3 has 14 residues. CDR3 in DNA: TGTGCCATCAGTGGACAGGTGGTGAACACTGAAGCTTTCTTT. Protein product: CAISGQVVNTEAFF.

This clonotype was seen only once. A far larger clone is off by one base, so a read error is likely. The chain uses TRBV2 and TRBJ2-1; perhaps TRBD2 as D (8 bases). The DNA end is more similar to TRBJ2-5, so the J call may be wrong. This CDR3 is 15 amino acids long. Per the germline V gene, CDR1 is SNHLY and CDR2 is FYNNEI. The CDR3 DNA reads TGTGCCAGCAAGGGGGCGGGAGGCTTAGGAAAGACCCAGTACTTC. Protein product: CASKGAGGLGKTQYF.

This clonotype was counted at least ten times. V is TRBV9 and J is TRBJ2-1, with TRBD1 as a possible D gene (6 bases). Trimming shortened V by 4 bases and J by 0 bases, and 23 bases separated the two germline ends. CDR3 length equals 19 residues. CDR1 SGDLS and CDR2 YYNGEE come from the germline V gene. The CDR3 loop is CASSSQTGSPSSSYNEQFF. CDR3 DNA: TGTGCCAGCAGCTCCCAGACAGGCAGTCCATCGAGCTCCTACAATGAGCAGTTCTTC.

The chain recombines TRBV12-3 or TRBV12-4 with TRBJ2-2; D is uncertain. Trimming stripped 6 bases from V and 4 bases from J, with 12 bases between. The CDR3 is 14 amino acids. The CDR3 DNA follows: TGTGCCAGCAGCTACTTAAGAAGCACCGGGGAGCTGTTTTTT. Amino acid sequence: CASSYLRSTGELFF.

The CDR3 reads CASSLAASREAFF. The DNA of the CDR3 is TGCGCCAGCAGCTTGGCGGCATCACGTGAAGCTTTCTTT. The V gene is TRBV5-1, the J gene TRBJ1-1, with D hard to call. The V end was cut by 0 bases, the J end by 7 bases, with 10 bases between. Germline V lookup: CDR1 SGHRS, CDR2 YFSETQ. The CDR3 is made up of 13 amino acids.

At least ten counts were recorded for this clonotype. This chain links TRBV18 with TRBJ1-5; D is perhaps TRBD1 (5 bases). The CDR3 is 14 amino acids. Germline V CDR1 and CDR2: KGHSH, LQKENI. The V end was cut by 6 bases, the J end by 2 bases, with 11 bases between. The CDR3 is CASSQGIGNQPQHF. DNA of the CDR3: TGTGCCAGCTCCCAGGGCATAGGCAATCAGCCCCAGCATTTT.

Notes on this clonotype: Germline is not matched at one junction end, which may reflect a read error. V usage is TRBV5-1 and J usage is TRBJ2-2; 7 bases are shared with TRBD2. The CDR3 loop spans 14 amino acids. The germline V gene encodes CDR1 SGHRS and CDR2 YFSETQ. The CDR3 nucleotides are TGTGCCAGCAGCTTGCCGGGAGGCACCGGGGAGCTGTTTTTT. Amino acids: CASSLPGGTGELFF.

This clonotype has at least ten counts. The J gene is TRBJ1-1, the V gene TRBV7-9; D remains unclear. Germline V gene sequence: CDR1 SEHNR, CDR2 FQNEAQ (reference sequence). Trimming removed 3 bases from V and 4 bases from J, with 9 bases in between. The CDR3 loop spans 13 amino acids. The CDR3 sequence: CASSFSARTEAFF. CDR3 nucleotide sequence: TGTGCCAGCAGCTTCAGTGCCCGCACTGAAGCTTTCTTT.

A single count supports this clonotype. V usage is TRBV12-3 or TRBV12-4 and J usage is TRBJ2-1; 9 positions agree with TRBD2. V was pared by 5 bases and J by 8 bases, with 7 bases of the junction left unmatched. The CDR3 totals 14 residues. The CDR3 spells CASSPGLASDEQFF. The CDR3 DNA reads TGTGCCAGCAGTCCGGGACTAGCATCGGATGAGCAGTTCTTC.

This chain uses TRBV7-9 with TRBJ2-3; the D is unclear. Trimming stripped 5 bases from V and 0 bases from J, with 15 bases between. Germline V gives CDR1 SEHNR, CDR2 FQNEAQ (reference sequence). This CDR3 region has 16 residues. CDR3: CASSLVLRSSTDTQYF. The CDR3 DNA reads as TGTGCCAGCAGCCTAGTACTCCGTTCGAGCACAGATACGCAGTATTTT.

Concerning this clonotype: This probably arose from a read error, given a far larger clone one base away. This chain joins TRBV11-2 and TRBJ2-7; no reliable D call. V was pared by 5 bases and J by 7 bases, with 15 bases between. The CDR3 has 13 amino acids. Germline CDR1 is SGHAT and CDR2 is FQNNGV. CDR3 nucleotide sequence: TGTGCCAGCAGCACCCGACTCAACGATGAGCAGTACTTC. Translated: CASSTRLNDEQYF.

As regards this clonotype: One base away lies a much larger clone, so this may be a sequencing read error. DNA for the CDR3: TGCGCCAGCAACTCAGCGGGAGGGGGGTACAATGAGCAGTTCTTC. Protein sequence: CASNSAGGGYNEQFF. This sequence joins TRBV5-1 and TRBJ2-5; 10 nucleotides line up with TRBD2. The assigned J gene may be wrong: the sequence end matches TRBJ2-1 better. The CDR3 loop spans 15 amino acids. From germline, CDR1 is SGHRS and CDR2 YFSETQ.

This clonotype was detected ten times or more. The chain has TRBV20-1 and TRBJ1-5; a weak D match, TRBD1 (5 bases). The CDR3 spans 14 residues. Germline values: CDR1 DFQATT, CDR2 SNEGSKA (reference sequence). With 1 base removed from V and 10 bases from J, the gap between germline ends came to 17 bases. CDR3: CSARVAQGGAPQHF. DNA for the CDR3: TGCAGTGCTAGAGTTGCGCAGGGTGGGGCACCCCAGCATTTT.

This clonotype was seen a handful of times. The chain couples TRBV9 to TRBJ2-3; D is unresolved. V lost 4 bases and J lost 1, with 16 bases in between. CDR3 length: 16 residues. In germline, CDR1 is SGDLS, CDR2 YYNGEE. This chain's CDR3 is CASSPSRRERTDTQYF. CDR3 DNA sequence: TGTGCCAGCAGCCCCTCCCGGCGCGAACGCACAGATACGCAGTATTTT.

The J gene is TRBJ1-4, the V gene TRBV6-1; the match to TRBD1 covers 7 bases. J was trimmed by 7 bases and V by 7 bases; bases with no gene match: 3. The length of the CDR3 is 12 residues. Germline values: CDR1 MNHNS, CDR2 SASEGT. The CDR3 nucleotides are TGTGCCAGCAACGACAGGGCTGAAAAACTGTTTTTT. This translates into CASNDRAEKLFF.